Sequencing of this T cell receptor (beta chain) was carried out in a study of cytomegalovirus exposure and HLA in healthy donors. Study in general: The same platform was used for the 130 or so validation repertoires as for the 650 to 700 first-cohort repertoires, as reported in a later analysis.

The CDR3 has 15 amino acids. Germline CDR1 and CDR2: SGHKS and YYEKEE (reference sequence). Trimming removed 4 bases from V and 1 base from J, with 13 bases in between. TCRdb's copy holds only in-frame clones and misses some; the assay was immunoSEQ multiplex PCR. The table shows 100,000 to 150,000 clones, with 94% occurring only once. Overall study findings and caveats: It was reportedly the case that the classifier diagnosed cytomegalovirus status with high specificity and sensitivity.

Concerning this clone itself: Its antigen is unknown.

This TCR was recovered from a woman in her late teens or twenties in good health and CMV-seronegative. V usage is TRBV5-5 and J usage is TRBJ2-3, with D possibly being TRBD2 (6 bases). Material: PBMCs. CDR3: CASSGAGGGTDTQYF. The CDR3 DNA is TGTGCCAGCAGCGGAGCTGGAGGGGGCACAGATACGCAGTATTTT.